A single sample is the source of the 30 T cell receptor beta chains below, sequenced in a study of cytomegalovirus exposure and HLA in healthy donors. 60 Vbeta and 13 Jbeta primers were used in PCR. Libraries were prepared by immunoSEQ multiplex PCR; TCRdb keeps only in-frame clonotypes and omits some of them. The data hold 150,000 to 200,000 clones, with approximately 86% observed a single time. The sample taken for sequencing was PBMCs. The receptor source for this set is a woman younger than 30 in good health and CMV-seronegative.

The chain recombines TRBV6-1 with TRBJ1-5; D is undetermined. This CDR3 contains 13 residues. Germline V lookup: CDR1 MNHNS, CDR2 SASEGT. Trimming stripped 0 bases from V and 6 bases from J, with 6 bases between. CDR3 coding DNA: TGTGCCAGCAGTGAAGCCCGCAGTCAGCCCCAGCATTTT. It encodes CASSEARSQPQHF.

The CDR3 nucleotides are TGTGCCAGCAGCGGCCTAGACAGTTCTAACTATGGCTACACCTTC. Translating gives CASSGLDSSNYGYTF. V is TRBV9 and J is TRBJ1-2; TRBD1 might be the D (5 bases). This CDR3 contains 15 residues. Deletions cut 3 bases from V and 0 bases from J, with 12 bases between. CDR1 and CDR2 from the germline V gene are SGDLS and YYNGEE.

V gene TRBV6-5 combines with J gene TRBJ1-1; 9 nucleotides agree with TRBD1. The CDR3 spans 15 residues. The germline V gene has CDR1 MNHEY and CDR2 SVGAGI. J was trimmed by 5 bases and V by 6 bases; bases with no gene match: 10. As DNA, the CDR3 is TGTGCCAGCAGCTCCGACAGGGGGTGGGGAACTGAAGCTTTCTTT. It specifies CASSSDRGWGTEAFF.

J is TRBJ1-5 and V is TRBV27; D not resolved. Per the germline V gene, CDR1 is MNHEY and CDR2 is SMNVEV (reference sequence). V was trimmed by 8 bases and J by 0 bases, leaving 17 bases between them. The CDR3 extends over 16 amino acids. The CDR3 sequence: CASHGRGVSSNQPQHF. Written as DNA, the CDR3 is TGTGCCAGCCATGGTCGGGGAGTCTCTAGCAATCAGCCCCAGCATTTT.

This rearrangement joins TRBV27 to TRBJ1-5; D remains ambiguous. The V gene's germline CDR1 is MNHEY and CDR2 SMNVEV (reference sequence). V shed 1 base and J shed 2 bases, with 12 bases lying between them. This CDR3 contains 16 residues. The CDR3 region is CASSLLAELGNQPQHF. The DNA for the CDR3 is TGTGCCAGCAGTTTATTGGCGGAGTTGGGCAATCAGCCCCAGCATTTT.

The chain joins TRBV11-2 to TRBJ2-1; perhaps TRBD1 as D (5 bases). The germline gives CDR1 SGHAT, CDR2 FQNNGV. The CDR3 is 16 amino acids. Trimming cost V 1 base and J 4 bases, with 14 bases left between them. The DNA for the CDR3 is TGTGCCAGCAGCTTAGGGACAAGCCTGCATTACAATGAGCAGTTCTTC. This encodes CASSLGTSLHYNEQFF.

This sequence joins TRBV29-1 and TRBJ2-7; D is possibly TRBD2 (6 bases). Germline assignment: CDR1 SQVTM and CDR2 ANQGSEA. The CDR3 runs 13 residues. CDR3 amino acids: CTPTGTPTYEQYF. CDR3 sequence (DNA): TGCACCCCAACCGGGACTCCCACCTACGAGCAGTACTTC.

The chain joins TRBV19 to TRBJ1-3, with 8 bases fitting TRBD1. The CDR3 is 17 amino acids. The V and J ends lost 6 bases and 2 bases, in that order; junction bases with no gene match: 12. Germline V gene data show CDR1 as LNHDA and CDR2 as SQIVND (reference sequence). CDR3 loop: CASSLYHQQGAGNTIYF. The CDR3 coding sequence is TGTGCCAGTAGCCTCTACCATCAACAGGGGGCTGGAAACACCATATATTTT. The full variable domain, completed using reference TRBV19 and TRBJ1-3, is DGGITQSPKYLFRKEGQNVTLSCEQNLNHDAMYWYRQDPGQGLRLIYYSQIVNDFQKGDIAEGYSVSREKKESFPLTVTSAQKNPTAFYLCASSLYHQQGAGNTIYFGEGSWLTVV.

This clone came up a few times. The chain couples TRBV7-2 to TRBJ2-5; 8 bases fit TRBD2. The length of the CDR3 is 16 residues. V lost 1 base to trimming and J lost 1 base; unmatched junction nucleotides: 5. Germline V gives CDR1 SGHTA, CDR2 FQGNSA. The CDR3: CASSLGAAGVQETQYF. The CDR3 region has the DNA TGTGCCAGCAGCTTAGGGGCAGCGGGGGTCCAAGAGACCCAGTACTTC.

The chain combines TRBV5-6 with TRBJ2-7; 9 positions match TRBD2. The V and J ends lost 1 base and 1 base, in that order; junction bases with no gene match: 6. The length of the CDR3 is 16 residues. Per the germline V gene, CDR1 is SGHDT and CDR2 is YYEEEE. Here the CDR3 DNA reads TGTGCCAGCAGCTTGTCGGCGGGAGGGATTTCCTACGAGCAGTACTTC. Its protein is CASSLSAGGISYEQYF.

This rearrangement joins TRBV19 to TRBJ1-5, with D unresolved. Trimming took off 6 bases at V and 2 bases at J, with 11 bases between the two ends. The germline CDR1 and CDR2 sequences are LNHDA and SQIVND (reference sequence). CDR3 length: 14 residues. The CDR3: CASRGGIGNQPQHF. DNA of the CDR3: TGTGCCAGTAGAGGAGGGATTGGCAATCAGCCCCAGCATTTT.

V and J are TRBV7-9 and TRBJ2-7, with TRBD2 matching 10 bases. Germline loops: CDR1 SEHNR, CDR2 FQNEAQ (reference sequence). Trimming took 2 bases from V and 5 from J; bases not matched to a gene: 9. The CDR3 consists of 16 residues. CDR3 loop: CASSLNLAGEPHEQYF. The CDR3 nucleotides are TGTGCCAGCAGCTTAAATCTAGCGGGAGAACCCCACGAGCAGTACTTC. Filled out from reference TRBV7-9 and TRBJ2-7, the complete variable domain reads DTGVSQNPRHKITKRGQNVTFRCDPISEHNRLYWYRQTLGQGPEFLTYFQNEAQLEKSRLLSDRFSAERPKGSFSTLEIQRTEQGDSAMYLCASSLNLAGEPHEQYFGPGTRLTVT.

The chain recombines TRBV5-1 with TRBJ2-6; 9 bases match TRBD1. Germline V gene data show CDR1 as SGHRS and CDR2 as YFSETQ. The V and J ends lost 5 bases and 1 base, in that order; junction bases with no gene match: 13. The CDR3 runs 19 residues. The CDR3 nucleotides read TGCGCCAGCAGTAGTGGGACAGGGAACATATCATCTGGGGCCAACGTCCTGACTTTC. Encoded protein: CASSSGTGNISSGANVLTF. The variable domain in full, completed from reference TRBV5-1 and TRBJ2-6, reads KAGVTQTPRYLIKTRGQQVTLSCSPISGHRSVSWYQQTPGQGLQFLFEYFSETQRNKGNFPGRFSGRQFSNSRSEMNVSTLELGDSALYLCASSSGTGNISSGANVLTFGAGSRLTVL.

The chain recombines TRBV7-2 with TRBJ1-2; D unclear. The germline CDR1 and CDR2 sequences are SGHTA and FQGNSA. The CDR3 consists of 11 residues. Trimming cost V 3 bases and J 6 bases, with 5 bases left between them. The CDR3 reads CASSFIHGYTF. The CDR3 DNA sequence: TGTGCCAGCAGCTTTATCCATGGCTACACCTTC.

V gene TRBV18 combines with J gene TRBJ2-2; D not resolved. Germline loops: CDR1 KGHSH, CDR2 LQKENI. The CDR3 has 14 amino acids. V was pared by 4 bases and J by 5 bases, with 11 bases between. The CDR3 nucleotides read TGTGCCAGCTCACTAAACTCCCGAACCGGGGAGCTGTTTTTT. This sequence encodes CASSLNSRTGELFF.

In this sample, this clone turned up a few times. V is TRBV7-9 and J is TRBJ2-5; D possibly corresponds to TRBD2 (5 bases). Looked up from germline, CDR1 is SEHNR and CDR2 is FQNEAQ (reference sequence). V gave up 2 bases and J gave up 4 bases, with 17 bases separating them. The CDR3 length is 16 residues. CDR3 nucleotide sequence: TGTGCCAGCAGCTTACGTGGACTCCAATCAGGAGAGACCCAGTACTTC. Protein: CASSLRGLQSGETQYF.

The chain couples TRBV11-2 to TRBJ1-2; 7 bases agree with TRBD1. The V gene end was trimmed by 5 bases and the J gene end by 2 bases; junction bases not matched to a gene: 8. The CDR3 consists of 15 residues. Looked up from germline, CDR1 is SGHAT and CDR2 is FQNNGV. The CDR3 DNA follows: TGTGCCAGCAGCCCAGGGACAGCGACAAACTATGGCTACACCTTC. Protein sequence: CASSPGTATNYGYTF.

The V gene is TRBV6-5, the J gene TRBJ1-1, with D perhaps TRBD1 (5 bases). CDR3 size: 13 residues. The V gene's germline CDR1 is MNHEY and CDR2 SVGAGI. V was shortened by 6 bases and J by 7 bases, with 15 bases between the two germline ends. The CDR3: CASSIKLRGEAFF. CDR3 DNA sequence: TGTGCCAGCAGCATCAAACTAAGGGGTGAAGCTTTCTTT.

The rearrangement links TRBV7-8 to TRBJ2-3, with 7 bases matching TRBD2. V gave up 5 bases and J gave up 4 bases; unmatched junction bases: 21. Per germline, CDR1 SGHVS and CDR2 FQNEAQ. CDR3 length equals 19 residues. The CDR3 region is CASSRGLKGRAGLADTQYF. Written as DNA, the CDR3 is TGTGCCAGCAGCCGAGGACTTAAGGGGAGGGCGGGTCTAGCAGATACGCAGTATTTT.

V gene TRBV6-1 combines with J gene TRBJ1-1, with D perhaps TRBD1 (5 bases). The CDR3 consists of 15 residues. Trimming cost V 2 bases and J 11 bases, with 21 bases left between them. Germline V gene data show CDR1 as MNHNS and CDR2 as SASEGT. As DNA, the CDR3 is TGTGCCAGCAGTGAAAGGGGCATTCGAACTAACCAGGCTTTCTTT. This translates into CASSERGIRTNQAFF.

V and J are TRBV13 and TRBJ1-3, with 7 bases that match TRBD1. The V gene's germline CDR1 is PRHDT and CDR2 FYEKMQ (reference sequence). This CDR3 has 15 amino acids. V dropped 2 bases and J dropped 7; count of bases not matched to a gene: 8. DNA of the CDR3: TGTGCCAGCAGCTTAATAGGGTCAGGGGGGAACACCATATATTTT. Translating gives CASSLIGSGGNTIYF.

CDR3 DNA: TGTGCCTGGAGTGTACACCCGGCTAGCGCCTACGAGCAGTACTTC. Translated: CAWSVHPASAYEQYF. The chain uses TRBV30 and TRBJ2-7; maybe TRBD2 (6 bases). Germline V gives CDR1 GTSNPN, CDR2 SVGIG (reference sequence). This CDR3 has 15 residues. Trimming removed 0 bases from V and 2 bases from J, with 14 bases in between.

In its sample, this clone was seen once. V and J are TRBV5-1 and TRBJ2-1, with a possible D match to TRBD1 (7 bases). The CDR3 is 15 amino acids. V was trimmed by 3 bases and J by 2 bases, leaving 12 bases between them. Germline lookup yields CDR1 SGHRS and CDR2 YFSETQ. Here the CDR3 reads CASSSEGAPYNEQFF. The CDR3 region has the DNA TGCGCCAGCAGCTCGGAGGGGGCTCCCTACAATGAGCAGTTCTTC.

The chain joins TRBV13 to TRBJ2-7; possible D gene TRBD1, 6 bases. Germline V CDR1 and CDR2: PRHDT, FYEKMQ (reference sequence). V lost 5 bases to trimming and J lost 7 bases, with 9 bases between them. The CDR3 has 11 residues. The chain's CDR3 is CASSLQGEQYF. The CDR3 DNA sequence: TGTGCCAGCAGCCTTCAGGGGGAGCAGTACTTC. Based on the CDR3 plus reference TRBV13 and TRBJ2-7, the full variable domain is AAGVIQSPRHLIKEKRETATLKCYPIPRHDTVYWYQQGPGQDPQFLISFYEKMQSDKGSIPDRFSAQQFSDYHSELNMSSLELGDSALYFCASSLQGEQYFGPGTRLTVT.

J is TRBJ2-5 and V is TRBV29-1; D uncertain. TRBJ2-7 explains the end of the DNA better; the J call may be wrong. In germline, CDR1 is SQVTM, CDR2 ANQGSEA. There are 13 residues in the CDR3. The DNA for the CDR3 is TGCAGCGTTGAAGGCCACGAACCCTACGAGCAGTACTTC. This gives the protein CSVEGHEPYEQYF.

V is TRBV5-1 and J is TRBJ1-1, with TRBD1 matching over 9 bases. Per germline, CDR1 SGHRS and CDR2 YFSETQ. V trimming: 0 bases; J trimming: 5 bases; junction bases outside the gene matches: 5. The CDR3 sequence is 15 residues long. CDR3 sequence: CASSLAGTGITEAFF. As DNA, the CDR3 is TGCGCCAGCAGCTTGGCCGGGACAGGGATTACTGAAGCTTTCTTT.

This sequence joins TRBV5-8 and TRBJ1-4, with D possibly TRBD1 on 6 matching bases. CDR1 SGHTS and CDR2 YDEGEE come from the germline V gene. The germline V and J ends were trimmed by 2 bases and 2 bases, with 10 bases remaining between them. The CDR3 spans 15 residues. In DNA, the CDR3 is TGTGCCAGCAGCTTTAGGGGGATGACTAATGAAAAACTGTTTTTT. Translating gives CASSFRGMTNEKLFF.

This chain uses TRBV5-4 with TRBJ1-5, with a tentative D call TRBD1 (6 bases). Looked up from germline, CDR1 is SGHNT and CDR2 is YYREEE (reference sequence). V lost 3 bases and J lost 2, with 15 bases in between. The CDR3 runs 16 residues. For the CDR3, the DNA is TGTGCCAGCAGCTCTAACAGGGTGTTAGGCAATCAGCCCCAGCATTTT. The encoded protein is CASSSNRVLGNQPQHF.

In this sample, this clone turned up a few times. The chain combines TRBV5-1 with TRBJ1-1, with 10 bases fitting TRBD1. V trimming: 0 bases; J trimming: 11 bases; junction bases outside the gene matches: 7. The CDR3 covers 14 residues. Germline V gene lookup returns CDR1 SGHRS and CDR2 YFSETQ. The DNA of the CDR3 is TGCGCCAGCAGCTTGGGCCGGGACAGGGGTCTCGCTTTCTTT. Translated: CASSLGRDRGLAFF.

The rearrangement links TRBV16 to TRBJ2-7, with 7 bases lining up with TRBD1. This CDR3 is 12 amino acids long. J gave up 13 bases and V 4 bases, and 10 bases lay outside the gene matches. From germline, CDR1 is KGHSY and CDR2 FQNENV. CDR3 DNA: TGTGCCAGCAGCCCAGGGGGATACCCGTTCTACTTC. Protein product: CASSPGGYPFYF.